The rows below give T cell receptor beta chains drawn from one sample of a study of shared clonotypes between healthy human individuals. Using immunoSEQ multiplex PCR, the repertoire was profiled, and TCRdb retains in-frame clones only, with some absent. The table lists 1 million to 1.3 million clones, 70% to 80% of them singletons, with 0.55% to 0.7% in the top ten. Sequenced input: memory CD4+ T cells from PBMCs. The source of these receptors is a young man in good health. Some clones in this sample may be carry-over from other donors' samples. CDR3s include the opening cysteine and the closing phenylalanine or tryptophan. D genes are given only for firm matches. Size is omitted from some rows. Given values are once, few, many or a class for expanded clones.

>14|.|TRBJ2-3|.|TRBV7-8
TGTGCCAGCAGCTTAGAGACCCACACAGATACGCAGTATTTT
CASSLETHTDTQYF
>14|.|TRBJ2-7|few|TRBV18
TGTGCCAGCTCACCTCCGGGACAAAGGAACGAGCAGTACTTC
CASSPPGQRNEQYF
>14|.|TRBJ1-1|.|TRBV5-1
TGCGCCAGCAGCCCCGGAGGTGGGGGCACTGAAGCTTTCTTT
CASSPGGGGTEAFF
>14|.|TRBJ2-7|.|TRBV6-1
TGTGCCAGCAGCCTCCAGGGAACTGGCTACGAGCAGTACTTC
CASSLQGTGYEQYF
>13|.|TRBJ1-2|.|TRBV2
TGTGCCAGCAGTGGCCACAGGGACTATGGCTACACCTTC
CASSGHRDYGYTF
>16|.|TRBJ1-4|.|TRBV5-1
TGCGCCAGCAGCCCTACCTCGGGGGCAACTAATGAAAAACTGTTTTTT
CASSPTSGATNEKLFF
>13|.|TRBJ2-1|.|TRBV29-1
TGCAGCGGGGGGGACCTTACCCACAATGAGCAGTTCTTC
CSGGDLTHNEQFF
>16|TRBD2|TRBJ2-1|.|TRBV10-3
TGTGCCATCAGCCGAGTCGGGACTAGCGGGATCAACGAGCAGTTCTTC
CAISRVGTSGINEQFF
>15|TRBD1|TRBJ1-1|few|TRBV7-2
TGTGCCAGCAGCCTGCGACAGGGTAGTAGCACTGAAGCTTTCTTT
CASSLRQGSSTEAFF
>11|.|TRBJ2-7|many|TRBV20-1
TGCAGTGCTCCCCGAGGACGCGAGCAGTACTTC
CSAPRGREQYF
>15|.|TRBJ2-1|few|TRBV5-1
TGCGCCAGCAGCCCGGTACTAGCCCTTGGGAATGAGCAGTTCTTC
CASSPVLALGNEQFF